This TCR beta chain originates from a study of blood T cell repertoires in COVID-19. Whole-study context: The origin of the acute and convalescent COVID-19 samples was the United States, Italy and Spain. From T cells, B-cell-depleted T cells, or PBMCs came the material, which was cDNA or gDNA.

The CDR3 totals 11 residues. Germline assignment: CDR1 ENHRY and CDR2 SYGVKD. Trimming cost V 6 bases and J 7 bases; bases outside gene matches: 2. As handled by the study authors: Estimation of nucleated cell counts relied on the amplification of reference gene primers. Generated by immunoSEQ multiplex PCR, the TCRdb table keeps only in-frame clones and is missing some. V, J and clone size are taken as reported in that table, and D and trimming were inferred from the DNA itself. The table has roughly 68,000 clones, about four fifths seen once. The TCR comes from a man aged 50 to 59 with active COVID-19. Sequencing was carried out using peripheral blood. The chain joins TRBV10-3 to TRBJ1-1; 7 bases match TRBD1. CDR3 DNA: TGTGCCATCAGCCAGGGGGATGAAGCTTTCTTT. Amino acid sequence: CAISQGDEAFF.